This entry lists 28 T cell receptor beta chains sequenced from one sample in a study of blood T cells in healthy people across ages. PCR was performed a second time for about 6 to 11 cycles using a sample-barcoded 5' primer and a J-beta primer mix. TCRdb redid the calling of the 5' RACE reads with MiXCR, one entry per CDR3 protein. The data contain about 1.5 million distinct CDR3 sequences, about 45% of them singletons. Sequenced: blood. The receptors derive from a woman younger than 35 in good health.

In its sample, this clonotype was seen a few times. The rearrangement joins TRBV20-1 to TRBJ2-5, with D possibly called TRBD1 or TRBD2 (5 bases each). This CDR3 comprises 14 residues. Germline loops: CDR1 DFQATT, CDR2 SNEGSKA (reference sequence). The V end lost 4 bases, the J end lost 11 bases, and 23 bases lay between the germline ends. CDR3 amino acids: CSAILGREHNEQYF. CDR3 nucleotide sequence: TGCAGTGCTATTCTGGGACGAGAACATAATGAGCAGTACTTC.

This rearrangement joins TRBV4-2 to TRBJ2-7; 9 nucleotides match TRBD1. CDR3 size: 16 residues. Unmatched junction bases numbered 9, after V lost 4 bases and J lost 2 bases. CDR1 LGHNA and CDR2 YNFKEQ come from the germline V gene. The CDR3 loop is CASSRAWDRDPYEQYF. CDR3 DNA sequence: TGTGCCAGCAGCCGAGCTTGGGACAGGGACCCCTACGAGCAGTACTTC.

This clonotype was seen a few times. This rearrangement joins TRBV4-1 to TRBJ2-7; the match to TRBD2 covers 9 bases. Germline CDR1 is MGHRA and CDR2 is YSYEKL. J lost 2 bases, V lost 0 bases, and 5 bases had no gene match. The CDR3 contains 16 residues. The CDR3 loop is CASSQDGASGAYEQYF. Written as DNA, the CDR3 is TGCGCCAGCAGCCAAGATGGGGCTAGCGGGGCCTACGAGCAGTACTTC.

The chain links TRBV20-1 to TRBJ1-2; 7 nucleotides match TRBD1. Germline lookup yields CDR1 DFQATT and CDR2 SNEGSKA (reference sequence). CDR3 length: 11 amino acids. Trimming cost V 6 bases and J 8 bases; bases outside gene matches: 6. CDR3 DNA: TGCAGTGCAAGACAGGGAAAGGGCTACACCTTC. Protein sequence: CSARQGKGYTF.

This clonotype was seen once. V usage is TRBV28 and J usage is TRBJ2-7; 9 bases align to TRBD2. CDR3 length: 17 residues. From germline, CDR1 is MDHEN and CDR2 SYDVKM. The V segment lost 3 bases and the J segment 7 bases; nucleotides outside the gene matches: 16. The chain's CDR3 is CASSFPVTSGSYNEQYF. CDR3 nucleotides: TGTGCCAGCAGTTTCCCCGTAACTAGCGGGTCCTACAATGAGCAGTACTTC.

This clonotype was observed a few times. The chain is built from TRBV18 and TRBJ2-5; 15 nucleotides line up with TRBD2. The assigned J gene may be wrong: the sequence end matches TRBJ2-7 better. CDR3 length: 15 amino acids. Germline values: CDR1 KGHSH, CDR2 LQKENI. The CDR3 is CASSPGTSGRNEQYF. DNA of the CDR3: TGTGCCAGCTCACCGGGGACTAGCGGGAGGAACGAGCAGTACTTC.

The chain carries TRBV27 and TRBJ2-5; 9 bases line up with TRBD1. V gave up 2 bases and J gave up 11 bases; unmatched junction bases: 12. The CDR3 spans 15 residues. CDR1 MNHEY and CDR2 SMNVEV come from the germline V gene (reference sequence). The chain's CDR3 is CASSLRTGVQVEQYF. The CDR3, as DNA: TGTGCCAGCAGTTTACGGACAGGGGTTCAAGTGGAGCAGTACTTC.

The V and J genes are TRBV2 and TRBJ1-2; D gene unclear. Looked up from germline, CDR1 is SNHLY and CDR2 is FYNNEI. This CDR3 has 14 residues. V shed 0 bases and J shed 4 bases, with 9 bases lying between them. The CDR3: CASSEAGDSYGYTF. CDR3 DNA sequence: TGTGCCAGCAGTGAAGCTGGGGATAGCTATGGCTACACCTTC.

This clonotype was recorded at least ten times. V is TRBV20-1 and J is TRBJ1-6; no firm D call. Trimming pared 2 bases from V and 4 bases from J, leaving 3 bases between. The germline V gene encodes CDR1 DFQATT and CDR2 SNEGSKA (reference sequence). This CDR3 comprises 12 residues. The CDR3 DNA is TGCAGTGCTAGACCATATAATTCACCCCTCCACTTT. Its protein is CSARPYNSPLHF.

The table lists this clonotype with a few counts. The chain carries TRBV24-1 and TRBJ1-2; D gene unclear. This CDR3 is 14 amino acids long. The V end lost 1 base, the J end lost 8 bases, and 13 bases lay between the germline ends. Germline V gene lookup returns CDR1 KGHDR and CDR2 SFDVKD. The CDR3 sequence is CATSDLFRAVGYTF. CDR3 DNA sequence: TGTGCCACCAGTGATTTATTTCGAGCCGTGGGCTACACCTTC.

The V call is TRBV4-3, the J call TRBJ1-5, with D unclear. Trimming shortened V by 7 bases and J by 0 bases, and 13 bases separated the two germline ends. Germline loops: CDR1 LGHNA, CDR2 YSLEER. The CDR3 consists of 15 residues. This CDR3 reads CASKVEVYSNQPQHF. The DNA for the CDR3 is TGCGCCAGCAAGGTTGAGGTATATAGCAATCAGCCCCAGCATTTT.

The chain recombines TRBV10-2 with TRBJ2-7; D uncertain. The CDR3 has 11 amino acids. V lost 0 bases and J 5 bases, leaving 2 bases between the germline ends. Germline CDR1 is WSHSY and CDR2 is SAAADI. CDR3 sequence: CASSESDEQYF. The CDR3 coding sequence is TGCGCCAGCAGTGAGTCTGACGAGCAGTACTTC.

The chain couples TRBV28 to TRBJ2-1; unclear D gene. The CDR3 extends over 11 amino acids. Germline CDR1 reads MDHEN; CDR2 reads SYDVKM. V was pared by 8 bases and J by 7 bases, with 9 bases between. This CDR3 reads CASERVNEQFF. The CDR3 DNA reads as TGTGCCAGCGAAAGAGTAAATGAGCAGTTCTTC.

This clonotype was picked up a small number of times. The chain combines TRBV20-1 with TRBJ1-2, with unresolved D. Trimming took off 3 bases at V and 5 bases at J, with 10 bases between the two ends. The CDR3 consists of 12 residues. Germline V gives CDR1 DFQATT, CDR2 SNEGSKA (reference sequence). The chain's CDR3 is CSASRQAYGYTF. The CDR3 bases are TGCAGTGCTAGTCGTCAGGCTTATGGCTACACCTTC.

The chain couples TRBV6-1 to TRBJ2-3; D gene ambiguous. This CDR3 comprises 15 residues. V gave up 2 bases and J gave up 5 bases, with 14 bases separating them. Germline V CDR1 and CDR2: MNHNS, SASEGT. The CDR3 protein is CASSERAVGLDTQYF. The CDR3 DNA follows: TGTGCCAGCAGTGAAAGGGCGGTAGGGCTAGATACGCAGTATTTT.

The V gene is TRBV7-2, the J gene TRBJ2-2, with 9 bases identical to TRBD2. CDR1 SGHTA and CDR2 FQGNSA come from the germline V gene. The CDR3 has 15 residues. With V trimmed by 3 bases and J by 5 bases, 4 bases remained unmatched. The CDR3 DNA reads as TGTGCCAGCAGCTTTCGCGGGAGGGCGACCGGGGAGCTGTTTTTT. Amino acids: CASSFRGRATGELFF.

This sequence joins TRBV4-1 and TRBJ1-1; the D is unclear. Between the trimmed V and J ends, which lost 1 base and 1 base, there was a span of 10 bases. Looked up from germline, CDR1 is MGHRA and CDR2 is YSYEKL. The CDR3 spans 15 residues. DNA for the CDR3: TGCGCCAGCAGCCAAGTGTGGATAGCGAACACTGAAGCTTTCTTT. It translates to CASSQVWIANTEAFF.

This clonotype was recorded only once. The V gene is TRBV12-3 or TRBV12-4, the J gene TRBJ2-7; 9 positions agree with TRBD2. This CDR3 region has 15 residues. V lost 5 bases, J lost 7 bases, and 12 bases stayed unmatched. CDR3 DNA sequence: TGTGCCAGCAGTACCGACAGGCCCGCGGGGGGGGAGCAGTACTTC. This encodes CASSTDRPAGGEQYF.

This clonotype has ten or more counts. The chain has TRBV4-1 and TRBJ2-7; either TRBD1 or TRBD2 may supply D (5 bases each). Germline CDR1 reads MGHRA; CDR2 reads YSYEKL. V lost 3 bases to trimming and J lost 1 base, with 16 bases between them. CDR3 size: 16 residues. For the CDR3, the DNA is TGCGCCAGCAGCCAGAGTCCCGGGACGGGGTCCTACGAGCAGTACTTC. This translates into CASSQSPGTGSYEQYF.

This clonotype was picked up many times. The chain is built from TRBV10-3 and TRBJ1-5; TRBD1 matches 10 bases. CDR1 is ENHRY and CDR2 is SYGVKD in the germline V gene. Losses at the gene ends were 3 bases for V and 4 bases for J; bases not matched to a gene: 9. This CDR3 has 17 amino acids. Here the CDR3 DNA reads TGTGCCATCAGTGATCCGACACGACAGGGGGCTAATCAGCCCCAGCATTTT. This translates into CAISDPTRQGANQPQHF.

This clonotype was seen at least ten times. The rearrangement uses TRBV7-2 and TRBJ2-3, with a tentative D call TRBD2 (7 bases). Trimming removed 0 bases from V and 4 bases from J, with 11 bases in between. The germline CDR1 and CDR2 sequences are SGHTA and FQGNSA. The CDR3 extends over 15 amino acids. The CDR3 region has the DNA TGTGCCAGCAGCTTAGCGGGGGGGCCCCCAGATACGCAGTATTTT. Amino acids: CASSLAGGPPDTQYF. Variable domain in full (rest from reference TRBV7-2 and TRBJ2-3): GAGVSQSPSNKVTEKGKDVELRCDPISGHTALYWYRQSLGQGLEFLIYFQGNSAPDKSGLPSDRFSAERTGGSVSTLTIQRTQQEDSAVYLCASSLAGGPPDTQYFGPGTRLTVL.

The chain is built from TRBV7-9 and TRBJ1-2; 8 nucleotides match TRBD1. Germline CDR1 SEHNR, CDR2 FQNEAQ (reference sequence). The V gene end was trimmed by 3 bases and the J gene end by 7 bases; junction bases not matched to a gene: 10. The CDR3 sequence is 15 residues long. CDR3: CASSFLEQGDCGYTF. In nucleotides, the CDR3 is TGTGCCAGCAGCTTTCTCGAACAGGGGGACTGTGGCTACACCTTC.

This clonotype was detected once. This chain uses TRBV5-6 with TRBJ2-3; TRBD2 matches 12 bases. CDR1 and CDR2 (germline): SGHDT, YYEEEE. V lost 1 base to trimming and J lost 0 bases; unmatched junction nucleotides: 6. This CDR3 contains 18 residues. The CDR3 DNA is TGTGCCAGCAGCTTGATGCTAGCGGGAGGGACTAGCACAGATACGCAGTATTTT. Amino acid sequence: CASSLMLAGGTSTDTQYF.

This clonotype has only a few counts. The CDR3 protein is CASRGSLRTGGDEQYF. CDR3 in DNA: TGTGCCAGCAGAGGGTCACTCCGGACAGGTGGAGACGAGCAGTACTTC. The chain recombines TRBV27 with TRBJ2-7, with 7 positions matching TRBD1. The CDR3 extends over 16 amino acids. Looked up from germline, CDR1 is MNHEY and CDR2 is SMNVEV (reference sequence). Unmatched junction bases numbered 16, after V lost 6 bases and J lost 5 bases.

The chain recombines TRBV20-1 with TRBJ1-2; no firm D call. Trimming left V 8 bases short and J 4 bases short, with 14 bases between. Germline assignment: CDR1 DFQATT and CDR2 SNEGSKA (reference sequence). The CDR3 runs to 12 residues. In nucleotides, the CDR3 is TGCAGTACCCTTGGTCGTTCCTATGGCTACACCTTC. Encoded protein: CSTLGRSYGYTF.

This clonotype was counted a few times. The J gene is TRBJ2-2, the V gene TRBV28, with D uncertain. CDR1 and CDR2 from the germline V gene are MDHEN and SYDVKM. CDR3 length equals 12 residues. V lost 6 bases to trimming and J lost 8 bases, with 10 bases between them. Here the CDR3 reads CASRIPRGELFF. DNA of the CDR3: TGTGCCAGCAGGATCCCTAGGGGGGAGCTGTTTTTT.

V usage is TRBV20-1 and J usage is TRBJ1-1; a weak D match, TRBD1 (6 bases). Germline CDR1 is DFQATT and CDR2 is SNEGSKA (reference sequence). V was cut by 6 bases and J by 3 bases, with 17 bases left in between. There are 14 residues in the CDR3. The CDR3 nucleotides read TGCAGTGCAGCCCAGGACAGCGCCTACACTGAAGCTTTCTTT. It yields the protein CSAAQDSAYTEAFF.

This clonotype was seen more than once but under ten times. This sequence joins TRBV7-9 and TRBJ1-1; TRBD1 agrees at 10 bases. With 2 bases clipped from V and 1 base from J, the junction kept 4 bases outside the gene matches. This CDR3 has 16 residues. Germline V gene sequence: CDR1 SEHNR, CDR2 FQNEAQ (reference sequence). The CDR3 here is CASSLRGTGENTEAFF. CDR3 bases: TGTGCCAGCAGCTTAAGGGGGACAGGGGAGAACACTGAAGCTTTCTTT.